The sample holds a few counts of the clone carrying this T cell receptor (delta chain). One end of the junction does not line up with germline, which may come from a read error. TCRdb reanalysed the reads with CATT. The table lists roughly 7,400 delta-chain clones, around 0.7% of them singletons. The CDR3 has 18 residues. The germline gives CDR1 GEAIGNYY, CDR2 EKD. This specimen belongs to a study of gamma-delta chains in newborns, infants, children. At the level of the study: Microbial exposure reportedly drives polyclonal innate γδ T cell expansion after birth.

This receptor was obtained from a child who was a newborn, infant or young child, either healthy, febrile or measles-vaccinated (not recorded which). The chain couples TRDV2 to TRDJ3; possible D gene TRDD3, 5 bases. Source material: blood. DNA for the CDR3: TGTGCCTGTGGCACCGTTAGATCGGGCTCCTGGGACACCCGACAGATGTTCTTC. This sequence encodes CACGTVRSGSWDTRQMFF.